The text below deals with one T cell receptor beta chain. Its cognate antigen has yet to be identified. No per-base quality is available; no much larger clone lies one base away. Using the deep immunoSEQ assay, TCR CDR3 regions were amplified from genomic DNA by multiplex PCR. Extracted genomic DNA from each cell subset was distributed evenly across all wells of several immunoSEQ 96-well plates, and each plate was treated as a replicate. For sorted subsets, each replicate PCR was loaded with approximately 0.2 ug genomic DNA, equivalent to 25,000 to 35,000 T cell genomes. The purified libraries were quantified using a Qubit 3.0 fluorometer, sized with a Bioanalyzer 2100, and then quantified again using the KAPA Library Quantification kit. Every immunoSEQ 96-well plate was sequenced on a separate single-read 150-cycle Illumina NextSeq 550 flow cell. The paper's data handling went like this. Because only junctional sequences without quality scores were contained in the immunoSEQ output, filtering matching that applied to full-length reads could not be performed. Sequences were annotated with PyIR, a Python wrapper for IgBLAST v1.9, and V/J genes and CDR3 were assigned using IMGT germline references. Reads were filtered out if the reads had weak V/J assignments (E-value above 1e-6), no CDR3, stop codons, out-of-frame junctions, or ambiguous translated residues. V3J clonotypes were defined by identical inferred V gene, J gene, and CDR3 amino acid sequence. The percentage overlap between two repertoires was calculated by dividing the number of shared unique clonotypes by the size of the smaller repertoire. Richness of each repertoire was evaluated using RTK rarefaction, the Chao1 estimator, and Recon v2.1 estimates of unobserved clonotypes. Generation probabilities for all TCRbeta clonotypes obtained by the gDNA method from a few donors were computed using OLGA. TCRdb stores this immuneACCESS table with in-frame sequences only. Part of the clones is absent; in the studies checked, under half of the shortfall reflects unresolved V genes, and no reason is known for the rest. V, J and clone size derive from that table, while D and trimming were established from the DNA sequence. Counted in this sample were about 1.4 million clones; roughly 96% of them appeared once. The ten most abundant clones make up about 1.2% of the sample.

This entry is derived from a study of shared clonotypes between healthy human individuals (dated by TCRdb to between 2020 and 2021). Study-level background: The cohort comprised two women and a few men aged 18 to 49 years. Per donor, three plates each were used for CD4 naive and CD4 memory, two for CD8 naive, and one for CD8 memory. Blood TCR repertoires of a handful of healthy adults were deeply sequenced to estimate repertoire size and the extent of clonotype sharing between individuals. Per donor, leukapheresis produced somewhere between about 0.85 and 9.5 billion PBMCs. Different laboratories and diverse techniques were used to prepare libraries and sequence TCR repertoires, to increase sequencing depth and limit assay-specific biases. What the research found in general, with its limitations: Sharing across a few donors was observed for around 4.8% of naive CD4, 3% to 3.5% of naive CD8, 2% to 2.5% of memory CD4, and approximately 0.41% of memory CD8 clonotypes. Incomplete sequencing was indicated by rarefaction of sorted-subset datasets, despite the large sequencing depth. Compared with non-shared clonotypes, the clonotypes found in all four sorted-subset donors had higher generation probabilities. Estimated clonotype richness was generally larger for naive than for memory subsets. Pairwise subsampling led to the expectation that sequencing depth would affect the degree of clonotype sharing among donors. Sampling was restricted to blood, and TCR repertoires in tissue are likely to differ from TCR repertoires in blood. The small number of donors limited the genetic and exposure-history diversity represented.

Via the germline V gene, CDR1 is SNHLY and CDR2 FYNNEI. The germline ends are 7 bases apart after V is trimmed by 1 base and J by 4 bases. Counted from cysteine to phenylalanine, this CDR3 has 13 amino acids. Just the 39-base CDR3 DNA is kept, in frame starting at base 1. The donors were healthy, HIV-negative adults with no recently reported acute infections or vaccinations. All donors were Caucasian adults living in Nashville, Tennessee, USA. CD4+ T cells were enriched by magnetic negative selection, after which naive cells were positively selected on CD45RA and the negative fraction was taken as the memory subset. Blood was collected by leukapheresis, and PBMCs were isolated by Ficoll-Histopaque density gradient centrifugation and then cryopreserved in liquid nitrogen vapor phase. Analytical flow cytometry was used to check the purity and quantity of each magnetically sorted T cell population. Each sorted fraction had its genomic DNA isolated and then quantified by UV absorbance on a Nanodrop 2000c.

Material: naive CD4+ T cells sorted from blood. The intended sense of this specimen's cell subset or site label: CD45RA+ positively selected. This TCR was recovered from a man aged 25-40 years in good health. The rearrangement joined TRBV2 to TRBJ1-2; no confident D gene assignment can be made. The DNA sequence is TGTGCCAGCAGTGAAGACACACCCTATGGCTACACCTTC. It translates as CASSEDTPYGYTF.